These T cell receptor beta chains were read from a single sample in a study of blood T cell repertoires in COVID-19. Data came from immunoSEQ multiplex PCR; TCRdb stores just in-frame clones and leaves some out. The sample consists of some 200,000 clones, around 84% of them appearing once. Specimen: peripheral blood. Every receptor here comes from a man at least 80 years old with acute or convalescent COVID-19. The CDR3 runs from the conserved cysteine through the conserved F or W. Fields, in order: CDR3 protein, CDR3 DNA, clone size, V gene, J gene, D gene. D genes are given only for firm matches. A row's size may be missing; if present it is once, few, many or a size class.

cdr3_aa: CASSPPGTSGQSRTQYF
cdr3_nt: TGTGCCAGCAGCCCTCCCGGGACTAGCGGGCAGAGTCGGACGCAGTATTTT
clone_size: .
v_call: TRBV7-2
j_call: TRBJ2-3
d_call: TRBD2

cdr3_aa: CASSGTTGGWSEKLFF
cdr3_nt: TGCGCCAGCAGCGGAACGACAGGGGGATGGAGTGAAAAACTGTTTTTT
clone_size: .
v_call: TRBV5-1
j_call: TRBJ1-4
d_call: TRBD1

cdr3_aa: CASSVDRASNQPQHF
cdr3_nt: TGTGCCAGCAGTGTAGACAGGGCCTCCAATCAGCCCCAGCATTTT
clone_size: .
v_call: TRBV27
j_call: TRBJ1-5
d_call: TRBD1

cdr3_aa: CASREVGPQETQYF
cdr3_nt: TGTGCCAGCCGGGAGGTTGGGCCTCAAGAGACCCAGTACTTC
clone_size: few
v_call: TRBV28
j_call: TRBJ2-5
d_call: TRBD2

cdr3_aa: CASRPSGRARSDTQYF
cdr3_nt: TGTGCCAGCAGGCCAAGCGGGAGGGCCAGGTCAGATACGCAGTATTTT
clone_size: once
v_call: TRBV28
j_call: TRBJ2-3
d_call: TRBD2

cdr3_aa: CASSLAHRIVDWVPGNTIYF
cdr3_nt: TGTGCCAGCAGCTTAGCCCATCGCATCGTGGACTGGGTACCTGGAAACACCATATATTTT
clone_size: .
v_call: TRBV7-2
j_call: TRBJ1-3
d_call: .

cdr3_aa: CASSRLPGTASYNEQFF
cdr3_nt: TGTGCCAGCAGTCGCCTCCCTGGGACTGCCTCCTACAATGAGCAGTTCTTC
clone_size: .
v_call: TRBV7-2
j_call: TRBJ2-1
d_call: .

cdr3_aa: CASRGRMGSGKSSTDTQYF
cdr3_nt: TGTGCCAGCAGGGGGCGGATGGGTAGCGGGAAGAGTAGCACAGATACGCAGTATTTT
clone_size: .
v_call: TRBV28
j_call: TRBJ2-3
d_call: TRBD2

cdr3_aa: CASSYLRNTEAFF
cdr3_nt: TGTGCCAGCAGTTACCTGAGGAACACTGAAGCTTTCTTT
clone_size: .
v_call: TRBV6-5
j_call: TRBJ1-1
d_call: .

cdr3_aa: CASGGLARETQYF
cdr3_nt: TGTGCCAGCGGGGGACTAGCGCGTGAGACCCAGTACTTC
clone_size: once
v_call: TRBV27
j_call: TRBJ2-5
d_call: TRBD2

cdr3_aa: CASSPGTFTYNEQFF
cdr3_nt: TGTGCCAGCAGCCCGGGGACTTTTACCTACAATGAGCAGTTCTTC
clone_size: few
v_call: TRBV9
j_call: TRBJ2-1
d_call: .

cdr3_aa: CASRGQGRVQETQYF
cdr3_nt: TGTGCCAGCAGAGGCCAGGGGAGGGTTCAAGAGACCCAGTACTTC
clone_size: .
v_call: TRBV2
j_call: TRBJ2-5
d_call: .

cdr3_aa: CASSQDWGQGADTQYF
cdr3_nt: TGTGCCAGCAGCCAAGATTGGGGACAGGGGGCAGATACGCAGTATTTT
clone_size: .
v_call: TRBV3-1/TRBV3-2
j_call: TRBJ2-3
d_call: TRBD1

cdr3_aa: CASSLEGGKLFF
cdr3_nt: TGCGCCAGCAGCTTGGAAGGGGGAAAACTGTTTTTT
clone_size: .
v_call: TRBV5-1
j_call: TRBJ1-4
d_call: .

cdr3_aa: CASSERLAGDNEQFF
cdr3_nt: TGTGCCAGCAGTGAACGACTAGCGGGAGACAATGAGCAGTTCTTC
clone_size: once
v_call: TRBV6-1
j_call: TRBJ2-1
d_call: TRBD2

cdr3_aa: CASSPRQGSNTGELFF
cdr3_nt: TGTGCCAGCAGCCCACGACAGGGGTCGAACACCGGGGAGCTGTTTTTT
clone_size: .
v_call: TRBV11-1
j_call: TRBJ2-2
d_call: TRBD1

cdr3_aa: CASSRRNQETQYF
cdr3_nt: TGCGCCAGCAGCCGGCGGAATCAAGAGACCCAGTACTTC
clone_size: .
v_call: TRBV5-1
j_call: TRBJ2-5
d_call: .

cdr3_aa: CAWSVSGWTEAFF
cdr3_nt: TGTGCCTGGAGTGTGTCAGGGTGGACTGAAGCTTTCTTT
clone_size: .
v_call: TRBV30
j_call: TRBJ1-1
d_call: .

cdr3_aa: CASSVVPSGIYEQYF
cdr3_nt: TGTGCCAGCAGCGTAGTCCCTAGCGGGATCTACGAGCAGTACTTC
clone_size: .
v_call: TRBV9
j_call: TRBJ2-7
d_call: TRBD2

cdr3_aa: CASSLGGQTRTDTQYF
cdr3_nt: TGTGCCAGCAGCTTAGGGGGACAGACCCGCACAGATACGCAGTATTTT
clone_size: once
v_call: TRBV7-2
j_call: TRBJ2-3
d_call: TRBD1

cdr3_aa: CASSPSGYNSPLHF
cdr3_nt: TGTGCCAGCTCACCGTCAGGGTATAATTCACCCCTCCACTTT
clone_size: .
v_call: TRBV18
j_call: TRBJ1-6
d_call: .

cdr3_aa: CASSLQGKGTGELFF
cdr3_nt: TGTGCCAGCAGTTTGCAGGGTAAAGGGACCGGGGAGCTGTTTTTT
clone_size: .
v_call: TRBV6-5
j_call: TRBJ2-2
d_call: .

cdr3_aa: CSVEAAGTPYGYTF
cdr3_nt: TGCAGCGTTGAAGCCGCCGGGACTCCCTATGGCTACACCTTC
clone_size: .
v_call: TRBV29-1
j_call: TRBJ1-2
d_call: .

cdr3_aa: CASSYYGGSRETQYF
cdr3_nt: TGTGCCAGCAGCTATTACGGGGGGAGCCGAGAGACCCAGTACTTC
clone_size: .
v_call: TRBV7-3
j_call: TRBJ2-5
d_call: TRBD2

cdr3_aa: CASSPDRGSGQPQHF
cdr3_nt: TGTGCCAGCTCACCGGACAGGGGAAGTGGACAGCCCCAGCATTTT
clone_size: once
v_call: TRBV18
j_call: TRBJ1-5
d_call: TRBD1

cdr3_aa: CASSVGATTSGSGEQFF
cdr3_nt: TGCGCCAGCAGCGTTGGGGCGACGACTAGCGGGAGCGGTGAGCAGTTCTTC
clone_size: .
v_call: TRBV5-1
j_call: TRBJ2-1
d_call: TRBD2

cdr3_aa: CASSRGQGTTEAFF
cdr3_nt: TGTGCCAGCAGCAGGGGACAGGGGACCACTGAAGCTTTCTTT
clone_size: .
v_call: TRBV11-2
j_call: TRBJ1-1
d_call: TRBD1

cdr3_aa: CASSQVSQVALFF
cdr3_nt: TGTGCCAGCAGCCAAGTCTCACAGGTAGCACTGTTTTTT
clone_size: .
v_call: TRBV14
j_call: TRBJ1-4
d_call: .

cdr3_aa: CASTGTGGLAEQYF
cdr3_nt: TGTGCCAGCACCGGGACAGGGGGATTGGCCGAGCAGTACTTC
clone_size: .
v_call: TRBV6-5
j_call: TRBJ2-7
d_call: TRBD1

cdr3_aa: CASSDSGSSYEQYF
cdr3_nt: TGCGCCAGCAGTGATAGCGGGAGCTCCTACGAGCAGTACTTC
clone_size: .
v_call: TRBV10-1
j_call: TRBJ2-7
d_call: TRBD2

cdr3_aa: CASMTTSTDPNYGYTF
cdr3_nt: TGTGCCAGTATGACTACTTCCACGGATCCTAACTATGGCTACACCTTC
clone_size: .
v_call: TRBV19
j_call: TRBJ1-2
d_call: .

cdr3_aa: CASSLSPADRVGQQQFF
cdr3_nt: TGTGCCAGCAGCTTATCCCCCGCCGACAGGGTGGGTCAGCAGCAGTTCTTC
clone_size: .
v_call: TRBV7-2
j_call: TRBJ2-1
d_call: TRBD1

cdr3_aa: CASSPQRQGLYGYTF
cdr3_nt: TGTGCCAGCAGCCCACAACGACAGGGACTCTATGGCTACACCTTC
clone_size: .
v_call: TRBV6-5
j_call: TRBJ1-2
d_call: TRBD1

cdr3_aa: CASSPQDTRGYGYTF
cdr3_nt: TGTGCCAGCTCACCCCAGGACACTCGAGGCTATGGCTACACCTTC
clone_size: .
v_call: TRBV18
j_call: TRBJ1-2
d_call: .